The clone carrying this T cell receptor (beta chain) appeared a few times. The target antigen is unknown. Amplification from RNA transcripts yielded the TCR beta CDR3 regions. The library came from an HTBI-primed first-round RT-PCR and a second-round multiplex PCR. TCRdb redid the calling of the multiplex PCR reads with MiXCR, one entry per CDR3 protein. Found here are approximately 410,000 distinct CDR3 sequences, 15% to 19% of them singletons; the top ten hold 5.5% to 7%. The entry originates in a study of Graves' ophthalmopathy and Graves' hyperthyroidism. V was shortened by 0 bases and J by 10 bases, with 8 bases between the two germline ends. The germline gives CDR1 SGHRS, CDR2 YFSETQ. The CDR3 runs 13 residues. The study, taken as a whole, reports: Most thyroid clonotypes with frequency above 0.001 were detected in blood too.

The hyperthyroidism patients had a new diagnosis of under 2 months' duration and were aged 18 to 65. Uncontrolled infections, other autoimmune diseases, pregnancy or lactation barred patients from enrollment. The receptor was derived from a woman between 18 and 29 years old with stable Graves' hyperthyroidism. The genes are TRBV5-1 and TRBJ1-6, with D uncertain. The sequenced material came from peripheral blood. CDR3 sequence (DNA): TGCGCCAGCAGCTTGGTCATCGGCTCACCCCTCCACTTT. Translated, it gives CASSLVIGSPLHF.